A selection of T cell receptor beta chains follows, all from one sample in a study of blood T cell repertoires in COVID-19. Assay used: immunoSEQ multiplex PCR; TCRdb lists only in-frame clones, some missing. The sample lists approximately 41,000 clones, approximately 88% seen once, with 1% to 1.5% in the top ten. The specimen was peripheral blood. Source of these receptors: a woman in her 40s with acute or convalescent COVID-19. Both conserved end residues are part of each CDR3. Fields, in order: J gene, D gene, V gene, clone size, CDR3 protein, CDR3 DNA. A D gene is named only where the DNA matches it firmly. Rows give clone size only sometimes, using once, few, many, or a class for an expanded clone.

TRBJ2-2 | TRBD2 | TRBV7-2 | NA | CASRSRGAGTNTGELFF | TGTGCCAGCCGCTCCCGGGGAGCGGGGACGAACACCGGGGAGCTGTTTTTT
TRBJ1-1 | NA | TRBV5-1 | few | CASSLAGLGNTEAFF | TGCGCCAGCAGCTTGGCGGGGTTGGGGAACACTGAAGCTTTCTTT
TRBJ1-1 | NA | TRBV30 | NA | CAWSEFGDEAFF | TGTGCCTGGAGTGAATTCGGGGATGAAGCTTTCTTT
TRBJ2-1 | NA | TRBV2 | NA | CASSRQGNYNEQFF | TGTGCCAGCAGTAGGCAGGGAAATTACAATGAGCAGTTCTTC
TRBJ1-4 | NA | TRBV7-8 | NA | CASSLRRGDEKLFF | TGTGCCAGCAGCCTCCGACGGGGGGATGAAAAACTGTTTTTT
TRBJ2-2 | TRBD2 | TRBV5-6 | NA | CASSLGLANGELFF | TGTGCCAGCAGCTTGGGACTAGCAAACGGGGAGCTGTTTTTT
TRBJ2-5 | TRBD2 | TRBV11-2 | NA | CASSLDWELAGGGETQYF | TGTGCCAGCAGCTTAGATTGGGAACTAGCGGGAGGGGGGGAGACCCAGTACTTC
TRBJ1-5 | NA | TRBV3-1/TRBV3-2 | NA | CASSQGGDQPQHF | TGTGCCAGCAGCCAGGGGGGGGACCAGCCCCAGCATTTT
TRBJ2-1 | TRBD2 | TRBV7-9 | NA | CASSPPSLAGYNEQFF | TGTGCCAGCAGCCCACCCAGTCTAGCGGGATACAATGAGCAGTTCTTC
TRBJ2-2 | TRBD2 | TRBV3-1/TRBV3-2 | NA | CASSQDRGGTGELFF | TGTGCCAGCAGCCAAGATCGGGGGGGCACCGGGGAGCTGTTTTTT
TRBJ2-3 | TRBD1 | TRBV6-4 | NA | CASSATGVDTDTQYF | TGTGCCAGCAGTGCCACAGGGGTAGACACAGATACGCAGTATTTT
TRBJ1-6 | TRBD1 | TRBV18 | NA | CASSPVAGQLNSPLHF | TGTGCCAGCTCACCCGTCGCGGGACAGCTCAATTCACCCCTCCACTTT
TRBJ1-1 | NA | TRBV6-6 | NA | CASRTTGGSNTEAFF | TGTGCCAGCAGGACTACTGGGGGCTCTAACACTGAAGCTTTCTTT
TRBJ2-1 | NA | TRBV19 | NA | CASSSQGFVNEQFF | TGTGCCAGTAGCTCCCAGGGGTTCGTCAATGAGCAGTTCTTC
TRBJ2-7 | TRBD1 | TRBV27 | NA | CASSGTGVARYEQYF | TGTGCCAGCAGTGGGACAGGGGTCGCGCGGTACGAGCAGTACTTC
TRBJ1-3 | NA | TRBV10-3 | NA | CAISAFGTRERSGNTIYF | TGTGCCATCAGTGCTTTCGGGACAAGGGAACGCTCTGGAAACACCATATATTTT
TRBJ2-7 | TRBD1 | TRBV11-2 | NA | CASSFGQAYEQYF | TGTGCCAGCAGCTTTGGACAGGCCTACGAGCAGTACTTC
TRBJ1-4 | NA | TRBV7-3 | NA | CASSFGVNEKLFF | TGTGCCAGCAGCTTCGGGGTTAATGAAAAACTGTTTTTT
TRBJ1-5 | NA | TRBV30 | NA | CAWSVVRQPYSNQPQHF | TGTGCCTGGAGTGTAGTCAGGCAGCCGTATAGCAATCAGCCCCAGCATTTT
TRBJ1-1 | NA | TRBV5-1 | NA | CASSLKARENTEAFF | TGCGCCAGCAGCTTGAAAGCCAGGGAGAACACTGAAGCTTTCTTT